This T cell receptor beta chain comes out of a study of shared clonotypes between healthy human individuals. Germline V gene lookup returns CDR1 LNHDA and CDR2 SQIVND (reference sequence). V lost 10 bases to trimming and J lost 7 bases, with 16 bases between them. The CDR3 length is 13 residues. Libraries were prepared by immunoSEQ multiplex PCR; TCRdb keeps only in-frame clonotypes and omits some of them. In the table there are 2 million to 3 million clones, 93% of which are singletons. Only Caucasian adults living in Nashville, Tennessee served as donors. Splitting the CD4+ cells yielded a CD45RA+ naive subset and a CD45RA-negative memory subset.

This receptor was identified in a man aged 18 to 29 in good health. Some clones in this sample may be carry-over from other donors' samples. J is TRBJ1-4 and V is TRBV19; possible D gene TRBD1, 6 bases. Sequences were obtained from naive CD4+ T cells from PBMCs. The subset was: CD45RA+ positively selected. The chain's CDR3 is CATSRGTGEKLFF. DNA of the CDR3: TGTGCCACTTCGAGGGGGACCGGTGAAAAACTGTTTTTT. The variable domain in full, with the rest retrieved from reference TRBV19 and TRBJ1-4, is DGGITQSPKYLFRKEGQNVTLSCEQNLNHDAMYWYRQDPGQGLRLIYYSQIVNDFQKGDIAEGYSVSREKKESFPLTVTSAQKNPTAFYLCATSRGTGEKLFFGSGTQLSVL.